This record concerns one T cell receptor (beta chain) sequence. This sample was included in a study of beta chain features in type 1 diabetes. Since all of the isolated RNA was reverse transcribed, expressed TCRB transcripts were what got sequenced. Data came from immunoSEQ multiplex PCR; TCRdb stores just in-frame clones and leaves some out. This sample has around 200,000 clones, with 13% found just once. CDR3 length: 16 residues. V shed 0 bases and J 8 bases; nucleotides not matched to a gene: 7. The V gene's germline CDR1 is SEHNR and CDR2 FQNEAQ (reference sequence). The sample comprised central memory CD4+ T cells from blood. The sequence came from a woman aged 18-29 years in good health. The rearrangement uses TRBV7-9 and TRBJ2-1; TRBD2 matches 10 bases. This chain's CDR3 is CASSLAILAGSDEQFF. For the CDR3, the DNA is TGTGCCAGCAGCTTAGCGATACTAGCGGGGTCCGATGAGCAGTTCTTC.